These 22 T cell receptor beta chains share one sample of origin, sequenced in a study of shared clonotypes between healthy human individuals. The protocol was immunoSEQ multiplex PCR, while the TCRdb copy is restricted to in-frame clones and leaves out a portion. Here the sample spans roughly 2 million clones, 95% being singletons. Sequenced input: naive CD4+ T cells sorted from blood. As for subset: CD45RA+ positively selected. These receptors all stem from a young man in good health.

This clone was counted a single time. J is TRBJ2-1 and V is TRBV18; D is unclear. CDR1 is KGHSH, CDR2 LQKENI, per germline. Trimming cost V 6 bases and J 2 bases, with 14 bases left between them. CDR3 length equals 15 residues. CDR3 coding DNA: TGTGCCAGCTCCCCAATGGTCGGTCCCTACAATGAGCAGTTCTTC. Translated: CASSPMVGPYNEQFF.

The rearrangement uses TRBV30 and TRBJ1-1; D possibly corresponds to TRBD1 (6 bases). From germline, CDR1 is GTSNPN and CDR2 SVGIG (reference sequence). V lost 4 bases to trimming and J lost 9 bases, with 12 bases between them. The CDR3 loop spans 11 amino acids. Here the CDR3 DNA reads TGTGCCTGGAAAATTTGGGACAAAGCTTTCTTT. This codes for CAWKIWDKAFF.

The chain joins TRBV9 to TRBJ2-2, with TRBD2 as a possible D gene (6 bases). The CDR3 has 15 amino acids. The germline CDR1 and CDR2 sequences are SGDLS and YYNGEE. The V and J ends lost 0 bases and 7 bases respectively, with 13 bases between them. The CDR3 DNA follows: TGTGCCAGCAGCGTAGATGGTAGGAGGGTCGGGGAGCTGTTTTTT. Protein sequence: CASSVDGRRVGELFF.

CDR3 region: CASSISEASGGPADTQYF. CDR3 DNA sequence: TGTGCCAGTAGTATTAGTGAGGCTAGCGGGGGGCCCGCAGATACGCAGTATTTT. The V call is TRBV19, the J call TRBJ2-3, with TRBD2 matching over 11 bases. The CDR3 is 18 residues long. V gave up 3 bases and J gave up 4 bases; unmatched junction bases: 12. Germline assignment: CDR1 LNHDA and CDR2 SQIVND (reference sequence).

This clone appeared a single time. The CDR3 region is CASSFDRGNEKLFF. CDR3 coding DNA: TGTGCCAGCAGTTTTGACAGGGGAAATGAAAAACTGTTTTTT. The V and J genes are TRBV5-4 and TRBJ1-4; 8 nucleotides line up with TRBD1. The CDR3 sequence is 14 residues long. CDR1 is SGHNT, CDR2 YYREEE, per germline (reference sequence). Germline trimming cut 5 bases from V and 5 bases from J; bases unmatched to any gene: 5.

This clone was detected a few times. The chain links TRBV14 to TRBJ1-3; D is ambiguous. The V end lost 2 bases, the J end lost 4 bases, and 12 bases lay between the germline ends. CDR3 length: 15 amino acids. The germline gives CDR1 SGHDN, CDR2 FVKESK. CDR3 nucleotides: TGTGCCAGCAGCCAACAGGCATTTCAAGGAAACACCATATATTTT. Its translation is CASSQQAFQGNTIYF.

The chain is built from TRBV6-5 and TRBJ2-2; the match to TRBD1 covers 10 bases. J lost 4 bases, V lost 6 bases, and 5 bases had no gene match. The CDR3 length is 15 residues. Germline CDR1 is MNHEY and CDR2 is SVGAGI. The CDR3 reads CASRRDRGPTGELFF. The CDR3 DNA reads TGTGCCAGCAGGAGGGACAGGGGTCCCACCGGGGAGCTGTTTTTT.

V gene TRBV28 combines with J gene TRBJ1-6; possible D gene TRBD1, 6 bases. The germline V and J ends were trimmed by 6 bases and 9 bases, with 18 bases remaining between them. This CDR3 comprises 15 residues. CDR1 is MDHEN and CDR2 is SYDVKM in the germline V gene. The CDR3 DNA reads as TGTGCCAGCAGGTCCGGGGGGCTGAAGATTTCACCCCTCCACTTT. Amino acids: CASRSGGLKISPLHF.

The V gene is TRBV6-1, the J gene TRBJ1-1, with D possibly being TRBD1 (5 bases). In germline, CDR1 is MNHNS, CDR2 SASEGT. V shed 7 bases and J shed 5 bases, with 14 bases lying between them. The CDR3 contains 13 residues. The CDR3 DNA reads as TGTGCCAGCAACGTGGGGCAATTGACTGAAGCTTTCTTT. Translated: CASNVGQLTEAFF.

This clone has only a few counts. The CDR3 region has the DNA TGTGCCAGCTCACTACAAACAGGGTGCGAGCAGTACTTC. Translated: CASSLQTGCEQYF. The chain joins TRBV18 to TRBJ2-7; weak D call: TRBD1 (6 bases). Germline V CDR1 and CDR2: KGHSH, LQKENI. This CDR3 region has 13 residues. With 4 bases removed from V and 6 bases from J, the gap between germline ends came to 13 bases.

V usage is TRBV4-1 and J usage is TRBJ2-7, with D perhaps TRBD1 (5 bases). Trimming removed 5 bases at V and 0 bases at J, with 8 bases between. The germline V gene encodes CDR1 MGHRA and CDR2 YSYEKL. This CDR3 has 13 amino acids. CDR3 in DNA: TGCGCCAGCAGCGTCGACAGCTCCTACGAGCAGTACTTC. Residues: CASSVDSSYEQYF.

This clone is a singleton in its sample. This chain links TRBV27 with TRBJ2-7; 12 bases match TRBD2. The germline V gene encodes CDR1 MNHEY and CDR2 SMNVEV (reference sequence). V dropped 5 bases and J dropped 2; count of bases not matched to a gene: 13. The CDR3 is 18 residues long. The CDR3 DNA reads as TGTGCCAGCAGTCCCCGGCAGACTAGCGGGAGAGAACCCTACGAGCAGTACTTC. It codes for CASSPRQTSGREPYEQYF.

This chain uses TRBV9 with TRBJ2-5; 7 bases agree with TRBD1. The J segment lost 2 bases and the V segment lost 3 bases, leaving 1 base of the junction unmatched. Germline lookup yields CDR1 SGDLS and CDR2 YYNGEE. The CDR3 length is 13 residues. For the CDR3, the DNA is TGTGCCAGCAGCGGGGGACAGCAAGAGACCCAGTACTTC. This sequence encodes CASSGGQQETQYF.

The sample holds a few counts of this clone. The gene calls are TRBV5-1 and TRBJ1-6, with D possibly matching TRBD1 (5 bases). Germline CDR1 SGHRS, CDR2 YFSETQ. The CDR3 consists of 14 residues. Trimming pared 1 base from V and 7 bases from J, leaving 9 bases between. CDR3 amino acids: CASSLTGGNSPLHF. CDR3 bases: TGCGCCAGCAGCTTGACAGGTGGGAATTCACCCCTCCACTTT.

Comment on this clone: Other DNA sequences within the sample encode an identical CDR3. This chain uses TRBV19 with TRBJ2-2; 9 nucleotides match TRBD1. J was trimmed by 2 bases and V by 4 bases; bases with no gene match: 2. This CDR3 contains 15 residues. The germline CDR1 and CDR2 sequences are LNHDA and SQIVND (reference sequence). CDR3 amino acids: CASSTGQGNTGELFF. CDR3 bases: TGTGCCAGTAGTACGGGACAGGGTAACACCGGGGAGCTGTTTTTT.

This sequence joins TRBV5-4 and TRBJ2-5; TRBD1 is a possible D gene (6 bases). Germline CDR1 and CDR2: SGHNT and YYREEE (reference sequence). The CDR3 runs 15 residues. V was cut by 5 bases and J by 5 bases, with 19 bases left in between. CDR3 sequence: CASSQGTGSRETQYF. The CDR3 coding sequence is TGTGCCAGCAGTCAGGGAACAGGGTCCCGCGAGACCCAGTACTTC.

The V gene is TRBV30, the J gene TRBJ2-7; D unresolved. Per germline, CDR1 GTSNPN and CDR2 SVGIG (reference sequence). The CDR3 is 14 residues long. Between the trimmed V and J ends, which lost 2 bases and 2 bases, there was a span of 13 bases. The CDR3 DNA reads TGTGCCTGGAGTACCGGATCGGGCGCCTACGAGCAGTACTTC. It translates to CAWSTGSGAYEQYF. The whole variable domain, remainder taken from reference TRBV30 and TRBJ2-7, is SQTIHQWPATLVQPVGSPLSLECTVEGTSNPNLYWYRQAAGRGLQLLFYSVGIGQISSEVPQNLSASRPQDRQFILSSKKLLLSDSGFYLCAWSTGSGAYEQYFGPGTRLTVT.

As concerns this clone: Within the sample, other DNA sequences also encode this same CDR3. The chain's CDR3 is CASSLTLNTEAFF. The DNA for the CDR3 is TGTGCCAGCAGTCTGACCTTGAACACTGAAGCTTTCTTT. The V and J genes are TRBV6-5 and TRBJ1-1, with no clear D. The V and J ends lost 5 bases and 0 bases respectively, with 7 bases between them. The germline CDR1 and CDR2 sequences are MNHEY and SVGAGI. This CDR3 comprises 13 residues.

The CDR3 is CAWSPPTVPSLNEQYF. CDR3 in DNA: TGTGCCTGGAGTCCCCCTACAGTACCCTCTCTAAACGAGCAGTACTTC. The chain employs TRBV30 and TRBJ2-7; D is unclear. Germline CDR1 GTSNPN, CDR2 SVGIG (reference sequence). The CDR3 consists of 16 residues. Trimming shortened V by 2 bases and J by 5 bases, and 22 bases separated the two germline ends.

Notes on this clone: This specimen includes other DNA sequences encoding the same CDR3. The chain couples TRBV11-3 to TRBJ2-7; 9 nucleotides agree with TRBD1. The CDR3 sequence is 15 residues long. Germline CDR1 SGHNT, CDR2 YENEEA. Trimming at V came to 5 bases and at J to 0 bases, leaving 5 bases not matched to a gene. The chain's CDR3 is CASSTGTGSSYEQYF. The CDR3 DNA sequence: TGTGCCAGCAGCACAGGGACAGGGAGCTCCTACGAGCAGTACTTC. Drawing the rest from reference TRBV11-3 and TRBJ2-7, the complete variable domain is EAGVVQSPRYKIIEKKQPVAFWCNPISGHNTLYWYLQNLGQGPELLIRYENEEAVDDSQLPKDRFSAERLKGVDSTLKIQPAELGDSAVYLCASSTGTGSSYEQYFGPGTRLTVT.

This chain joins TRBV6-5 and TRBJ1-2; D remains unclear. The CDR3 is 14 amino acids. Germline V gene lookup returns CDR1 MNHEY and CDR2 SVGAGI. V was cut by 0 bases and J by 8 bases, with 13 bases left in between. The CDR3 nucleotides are TGTGCCAGCAGTTACTCGGGCAGGTCAGCCGGCTACACCTTC. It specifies CASSYSGRSAGYTF.

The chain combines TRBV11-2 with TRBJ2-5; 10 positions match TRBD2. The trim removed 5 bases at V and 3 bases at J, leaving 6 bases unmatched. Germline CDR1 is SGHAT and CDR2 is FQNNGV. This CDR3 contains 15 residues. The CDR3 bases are TGTGCCAGCAGCGTAGCCGGGACTAGCGAAGAGACCCAGTACTTC. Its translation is CASSVAGTSEETQYF.